Included here is one T cell receptor (beta chain) sequence, with context. Its antigen is unknown. The sample is drawn from a study of shared clonotypes between healthy human individuals. Across the whole study: Per donor, three plates held CD4 naive cells, three held CD4 memory, two held CD8 naive and one held CD8 memory.

Into CD45RA+ naive and CD45RA-negative memory subsets, the CD4+ cells were split. General study points: Memory subsets had estimated richness that was generally smaller than that of naive subsets. Blood was the sole source, and tissue repertoires probably differ.

Germline-derived CDR1 and CDR2 are SGHRS and YFSETQ. This CDR3 is 16 amino acids long. Trimming at V came to 4 bases and at J to 1 base, leaving 9 bases not matched to a gene. The repertoire was sequenced with immunoSEQ multiplex PCR; TCRdb's copy has only in-frame clones and lacks some. The profile shows 2 million to 2.5 million clones, nearly 97% of them singletons. Sequenced sample: naive CD4+ T cells sorted from blood. The subset: CD45RA+ positively selected. This chain connects TRBV5-1 to TRBJ1-1; 8 bases match TRBD1. The source is a man aged 18 to 29 in good health. The CDR3 loop reads CASSTQPGQGNTEAFF. CDR3 DNA sequence: TGCGCCAGCAGCACCCAACCTGGACAGGGGAACACTGAAGCTTTCTTT.